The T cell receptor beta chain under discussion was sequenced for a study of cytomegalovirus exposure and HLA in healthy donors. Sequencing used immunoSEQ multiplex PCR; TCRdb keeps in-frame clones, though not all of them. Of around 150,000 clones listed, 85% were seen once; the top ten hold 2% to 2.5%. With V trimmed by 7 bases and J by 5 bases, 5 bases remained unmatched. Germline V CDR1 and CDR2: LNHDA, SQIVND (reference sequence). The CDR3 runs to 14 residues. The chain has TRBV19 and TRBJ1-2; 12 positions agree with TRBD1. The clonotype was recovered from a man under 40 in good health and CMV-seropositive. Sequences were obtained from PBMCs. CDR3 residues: CASTGTGGGYGYTF. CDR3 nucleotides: TGTGCCAGTACCGGGACAGGGGGCGGTTATGGCTACACCTTC.